This T cell receptor (beta chain) appears in the sequencing data of a study of blood T cell repertoires in COVID-19. Across the whole study: There were acute and convalescent COVID-19 samples, and they came from the United States, Italy and Spain. Sample material is recorded as cDNA or gDNA derived from T cells, B-cell-depleted T cells, or PBMCs.

In the original analysis: Nucleated cell number was recorded as an estimate derived from reference gene primer amplification. Clones were sequenced by immunoSEQ multiplex PCR, and TCRdb holds only the in-frame ones, with some missing. That table is the source of V, J and clone size, and D and trimming were worked out from the DNA. The data contain roughly 400,000 clones, about 89% of them singletons. The CDR3 covers 14 residues. The germline V and J ends were trimmed by 4 bases and 3 bases, with 12 bases remaining between them. Germline V CDR1 and CDR2: MNHEY, SVGAGI. Seattle enrolled patients during active infection and tracked them longitudinally.

The chain is built from TRBV6-5 and TRBJ1-2; D is uncertain. Material for sequencing was peripheral blood. This receptor was identified in a woman aged 55-70 years with COVID-19, enrolled during active disease. The CDR3 region is CASSSTSAYYGYTF. The CDR3 nucleotides read TGTGCCAGCAGTTCGACTTCAGCCTACTATGGCTACACCTTC.